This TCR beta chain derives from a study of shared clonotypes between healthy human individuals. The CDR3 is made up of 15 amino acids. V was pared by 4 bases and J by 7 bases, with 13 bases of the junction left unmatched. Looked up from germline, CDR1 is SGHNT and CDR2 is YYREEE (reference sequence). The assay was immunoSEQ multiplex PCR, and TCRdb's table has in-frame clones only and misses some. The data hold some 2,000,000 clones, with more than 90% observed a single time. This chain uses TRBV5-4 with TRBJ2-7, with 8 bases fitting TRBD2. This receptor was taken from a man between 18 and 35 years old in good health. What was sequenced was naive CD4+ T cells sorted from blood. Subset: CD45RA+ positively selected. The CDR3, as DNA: TGTGCCAGCAGCCCGAGACATAGCGGGGACTGGGAGCAGTACTTC. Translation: CASSPRHSGDWEQYF. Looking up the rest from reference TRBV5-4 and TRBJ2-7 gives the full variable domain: ETGVTQSPTHLIKTRGQQVTLRCSSQSGHNTVSWYQQALGQGPQFIFQYYREEENGRGNFPPRFSGLQFPNYSSELNVNALELDDSALYLCASSPRHSGDWEQYFGPGTRLTVT.